This T cell receptor (beta chain) originates from a study of neoadjuvant anti-PD-1 for oral cavity cancer. As for the study in general: Nivolumab at 3 mg/kg was mostly given biweekly, three to four doses, pre-surgery. Study-level results: Post-nivolumab, blood T cell clonality was significantly elevated in non-responders. Higher pretreatment Treg/Th17 ratios tracked higher pretreatment blood clonality.

For this clone: Its antigen is not known.

The CDR3 length is 14 residues. With 0 bases removed from V and 7 bases from J, the gap between germline ends came to 10 bases. Germline loops: CDR1 MNHEY, CDR2 SVGAGI. The protocol was immunoSEQ multiplex PCR, while the TCRdb copy is restricted to in-frame clones and leaves out a portion. Here the sample spans fewer than 70,000 clones, around 85% being singletons. These newly diagnosed stage II-IVA oral cavity squamous cell carcinoma patients had no prior systemic or radiation treatment. The clonotype comes from a person aged 40 to 85 with oral cavity squamous cell carcinoma. This chain connects TRBV6-5 to TRBJ2-1; D is uncertain. Specimen: PBMCs, collected before nivolumab (anti-PD-1) treatment. The CDR3 spells CASSYSDIMNEQFF. CDR3 DNA: TGTGCCAGCAGTTACTCGGATATAATGAATGAGCAGTTCTTC.